Detailed here is one T cell receptor (beta chain). These data belong to a study of shared clonotypes between healthy human individuals. Genomic DNA per cell subset filled all wells of several immunoSEQ plates. Profiling relied on immunoSEQ multiplex PCR, and the TCRdb table lists in-frame clones only, not all of them. The sample has 2,500,000 or so clones; 85% to 95% are singletons. Germline lookup yields CDR1 GTSNPN and CDR2 SVGIG (reference sequence). The CDR3 covers 15 residues. The germline V and J ends were trimmed by 3 bases and 4 bases, with 17 bases remaining between them. The sequence was obtained from a man aged 18 to 30 in good health. Some clones in this sample may be carry-over from other donors' samples. The chain links TRBV30 to TRBJ2-3, with D possibly matching TRBD2 (6 bases). Specimen: naive CD4+ T cells from PBMCs. As for subset: CD45RA+ positively selected. CDR3 sequence reads: CAWSPGTGGSDTQYF. The DNA of the CDR3 is TGTGCCTGGAGCCCCGGGACTGGGGGATCAGATACGCAGTATTTT.